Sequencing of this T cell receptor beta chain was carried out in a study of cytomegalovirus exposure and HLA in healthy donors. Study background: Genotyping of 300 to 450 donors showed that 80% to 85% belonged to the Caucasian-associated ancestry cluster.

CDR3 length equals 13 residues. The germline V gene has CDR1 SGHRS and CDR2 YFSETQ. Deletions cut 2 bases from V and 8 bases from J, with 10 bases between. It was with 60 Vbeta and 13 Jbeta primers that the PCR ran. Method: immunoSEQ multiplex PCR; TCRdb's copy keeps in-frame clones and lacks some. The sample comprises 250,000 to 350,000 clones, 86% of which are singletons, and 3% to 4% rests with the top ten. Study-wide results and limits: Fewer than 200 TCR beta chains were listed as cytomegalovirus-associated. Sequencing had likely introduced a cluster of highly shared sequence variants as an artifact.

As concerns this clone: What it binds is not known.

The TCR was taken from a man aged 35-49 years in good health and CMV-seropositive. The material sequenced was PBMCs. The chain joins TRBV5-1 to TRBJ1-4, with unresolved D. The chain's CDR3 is CASSLTNGEKLFF. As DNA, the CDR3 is TGCGCCAGCAGCTTAACGAACGGGGAAAAACTGTTTTTT.